This record concerns one T cell receptor beta chain sequence. Its matching antigen is unknown. These data are taken from a study of OX40 agonist ivuxolimab in advanced cancers. Background on the study: At doses from 0.01 to 10 mg/kg, patients were given intravenous ivuxolimab every 2 weeks. Cancers in dose escalation were hepatocellular, melanoma, renal cell and head and neck.

Using immunoSEQ multiplex PCR, the repertoire was profiled, and TCRdb retains in-frame clones only, with some absent. The sample has tens of thousands of clones; 89% are singletons. Study outcomes and limitations: What antigens the expanded peripheral T cells recognized was never established. Normalized T-cell clonal expansion was also low in a subset of nonresponders.

CDR3 size: 16 residues. V shed 2 bases and J shed 0 bases, with 11 bases lying between them. CDR1 is ENHRY and CDR2 is SYGVKD in the germline V gene. The V call is TRBV10-3, the J call TRBJ1-3; D ambiguous. This clonotype originated in an adult with an advanced solid tumor such as melanoma, head and neck, liver or kidney cancer. This specimen was CD4+ or CD8+ T cells sorted from blood, taken in a trial of the OX40 agonist ivuxolimab. The CDR3 sequence is CAISEPGSPSGNTIYF. The DNA for the CDR3 is TGTGCCATCAGTGAGCCGGGCAGCCCCTCTGGAAACACCATATATTTT.